Each of the 16 T cell receptor beta chains below was sequenced from the same sample in a study of T cell responses to AZD1222 COVID-19 vaccine. Method: immunoSEQ multiplex PCR; TCRdb's copy keeps in-frame clones and lacks some. The table has about 93,000 clones, around nine tenths seen once. The sample was peripheral blood, taken on day 0 of MenACWY control vaccination. The receptors were sampled from an adult in good health.

This rearrangement joins TRBV9 to TRBJ2-1, with TRBD1 matching 9 bases. Trimming cost V 2 bases and J 1 base; bases outside gene matches: 13. CDR1 is SGDLS and CDR2 is YYNGEE in the germline V gene. CDR3 length: 19 amino acids. The CDR3 reads CASSVRTGDSWPSYNEQFF. CDR3 coding DNA: TGTGCCAGCAGCGTCCGGACAGGGGACTCTTGGCCTTCCTACAATGAGCAGTTCTTC.

The J gene is TRBJ1-6, the V gene TRBV11-2; D gene unclear. V shed 3 bases and J shed 10 bases, with 10 bases lying between them. There are 13 residues in the CDR3. The germline gives CDR1 SGHAT, CDR2 FQNNGV. CDR3 sequence: CASSFSGNSPLHF. The CDR3 DNA reads as TGTGCCAGCAGCTTTTCGGGGAACTCACCCCTCCACTTT. The full variable domain, in which reference TRBV11-2 and TRBJ1-6 provide the parts outside the CDR3, is EAGVAQSPRYKIIEKRQSVAFWCNPISGHATLYWYQQILGQGPKLLIQFQNNGVVDDSQLPKDRFSAERLKGVDSTLKIQPAKLEDSAVYLCASSFSGNSPLHFGNGTRLTVT.

The DNA for the CDR3 is TGCGCCAGCAGTGAAGGGCTGAACACTGAAGCTTTCTTT. It translates to CASSEGLNTEAFF. The chain carries TRBV10-1 and TRBJ1-1; no reliable D call. Germline CDR1 and CDR2: WNHNN and SYGVQD (reference sequence). V was cut by 3 bases and J by 0 bases, with 5 bases left in between. CDR3 length: 13 residues.

J is TRBJ2-7 and V is TRBV10-3, with 7 bases lining up with TRBD1. V lost 8 bases, J lost 5 bases, and 6 bases stayed unmatched. The CDR3 has 12 amino acids. CDR1 is ENHRY and CDR2 is SYGVKD in the germline V gene. CDR3 amino acids: CAIGRGPDEQYF. DNA for the CDR3: TGTGCCATCGGTAGGGGGCCCGACGAGCAGTACTTC.

This chain uses TRBV7-9 with TRBJ1-1, with D possibly matching TRBD1 (5 bases). Trimming removed 5 bases from V and 4 bases from J, with 11 bases in between. This CDR3 is 13 amino acids long. Per germline, CDR1 SEHNR and CDR2 FQNEAQ (reference sequence). The CDR3 DNA is TGTGCCAGCAGCATCGCAGGGAGCACTGAAGCTTTCTTT. This gives the protein CASSIAGSTEAFF.

The rearrangement joins TRBV3-1 (or the pseudogene TRBV3-2) to TRBJ1-2, with 10 bases fitting TRBD1. With 3 bases clipped from V and 8 bases from J, the junction kept 9 bases outside the gene matches. Germline lookup yields CDR1 LGHDT and CDR2 YNNKEL (reference sequence). The CDR3 is made up of 15 amino acids. CDR3 nucleotide sequence: TGTGCCAGCAGCCATCTTAGGACAGGGGGAAGGGGCTACACCTTC. Its protein product is CASSHLRTGGRGYTF.

This chain joins TRBV16 and TRBJ2-1, with D perhaps matching TRBD2 (6 bases). Trimming took off 1 base at V and 5 bases at J, with 6 bases between the two ends. The germline V gene encodes CDR1 KGHSY and CDR2 FQNENV. This CDR3 is built from 13 residues. The CDR3 spells CASSQWEDNEQFF. In DNA form, the CDR3 reads TGTGCCAGCAGCCAATGGGAGGACAATGAGCAGTTCTTC.

The V and J genes are TRBV30 and TRBJ1-1; unclear D gene. Trimming stripped 0 bases from V and 4 bases from J, with 9 bases between. This CDR3 contains 13 residues. Germline V lookup: CDR1 GTSNPN, CDR2 SVGIG (reference sequence). The CDR3 loop is CAWSVQTTTEAFF. Here the CDR3 DNA reads TGTGCCTGGAGTGTACAGACAACCACTGAAGCTTTCTTT.

The chain carries TRBV7-2 and TRBJ2-5; 7 bases agree with TRBD2. The length of the CDR3 is 16 residues. Germline-derived CDR1 and CDR2 are SGHTA and FQGNSA. V lost 2 bases to trimming and J lost 4 bases; unmatched junction nucleotides: 10. DNA of the CDR3: TGTGCCAGCAGCTTATTAGAAGCGGGGAGGGGAGAGACCCAGTACTTC. Amino acid sequence: CASSLLEAGRGETQYF.

This sequence joins TRBV10-3 and TRBJ2-1; D not resolved. V was pared by 5 bases and J by 6 bases, with 5 bases between. The CDR3 has 11 residues. Germline V gene data show CDR1 as ENHRY and CDR2 as SYGVKD. CDR3 loop: CAISFSNEQFF. For the CDR3, the DNA is TGTGCCATCAGTTTCTCCAATGAGCAGTTCTTC.

This clone was seen a single time. The chain joins TRBV4-1 to TRBJ2-7; D not resolved. Trimming took 5 bases from V and 6 from J, leaving 8 bases between them. This CDR3 has 11 amino acids. Germline V gene lookup returns CDR1 MGHRA and CDR2 YSYEKL. The chain's CDR3 is CASSLFGEQYF. The CDR3 region has the DNA TGCGCCAGCAGCTTATTCGGCGAGCAGTACTTC.

The chain uses TRBV4-1 and TRBJ1-2; the D is unclear. The CDR3 runs 13 residues. Per germline, CDR1 MGHRA and CDR2 YSYEKL. V lost 4 bases and J lost 8, with 14 bases in between. The DNA of the CDR3 is TGCGCCAGCAGCCCCGGACTGCGTGAGGGCTACACCTTC. It is translated as CASSPGLREGYTF.

The chain couples TRBV3-1 (or the pseudogene TRBV3-2) to TRBJ2-3; a possible D gene is TRBD2 (7 bases). The CDR3 contains 16 residues. The germline V gene encodes CDR1 LGHDT and CDR2 YNNKEL (reference sequence). Trimming took 0 bases from V and 2 from J, leaving 12 bases between them. The CDR3, as DNA: TGTGCCAGCAGCCAAGATTGGGGGGGCCACACAGATACGCAGTATTTT. Residues: CASSQDWGGHTDTQYF.

This chain connects TRBV7-2 to TRBJ1-6; perhaps TRBD1 as D (5 bases). The CDR3 is 14 amino acids. Trimming took 7 bases from V and 8 from J, leaving 15 bases between them. Germline V gene data show CDR1 as SGHTA and CDR2 as FQGNSA. CDR3 region: CASTLSPRDSPLHF. In DNA, the CDR3 is TGTGCCAGCACCCTATCTCCCAGGGATTCACCCCTCCACTTT.

The J gene is TRBJ1-4, the V gene TRBV3-1 (or the pseudogene TRBV3-2), with D tentatively TRBD1 (6 bases). Trimming stripped 6 bases from V and 3 bases from J, with 11 bases between. The CDR3 contains 14 residues. Per germline, CDR1 LGHDT and CDR2 YNNKEL (reference sequence). CDR3 residues: CASRRGGSNEKLFF. DNA of the CDR3: TGTGCCAGCAGAAGAGGGGGTTCTAATGAAAAACTGTTTTTT.

J is TRBJ1-5 and V is TRBV18; 9 bases are shared with TRBD1. Trimming cost V 3 bases and J 6 bases; bases outside gene matches: 6. This CDR3 has 15 amino acids. The germline gives CDR1 KGHSH, CDR2 LQKENI. CDR3 bases: TGTGCCAGCTCACCTGGACAGGGGCTAAGTCAGCCCCAGCATTTT. Translated: CASSPGQGLSQPQHF.